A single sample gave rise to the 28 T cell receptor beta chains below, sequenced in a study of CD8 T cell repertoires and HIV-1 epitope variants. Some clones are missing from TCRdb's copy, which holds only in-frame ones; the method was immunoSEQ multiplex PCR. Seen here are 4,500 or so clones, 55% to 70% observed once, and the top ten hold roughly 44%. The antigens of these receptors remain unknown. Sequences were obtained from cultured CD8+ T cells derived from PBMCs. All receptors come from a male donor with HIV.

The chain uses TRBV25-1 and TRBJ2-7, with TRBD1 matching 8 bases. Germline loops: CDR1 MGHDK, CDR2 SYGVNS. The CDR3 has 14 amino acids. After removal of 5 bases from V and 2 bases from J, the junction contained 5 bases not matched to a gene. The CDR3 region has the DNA TGTGCCAGCAGTCCCTTACAGGGGGCCTACGAGCAGTACTTC. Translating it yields CASSPLQGAYEQYF.

The CDR3 bases are TGTGCCAGCACGGACAGGGGGCCTGGAAACACCATATATTTT. Translated, it gives CASTDRGPGNTIYF. The chain carries TRBV9 and TRBJ1-3; 11 positions agree with TRBD1. Germline-derived CDR1 and CDR2 are SGDLS and YYNGEE. Trimming removed 6 bases from V and 2 bases from J; junction bases left unmatched: 1. CDR3 length equals 14 residues.

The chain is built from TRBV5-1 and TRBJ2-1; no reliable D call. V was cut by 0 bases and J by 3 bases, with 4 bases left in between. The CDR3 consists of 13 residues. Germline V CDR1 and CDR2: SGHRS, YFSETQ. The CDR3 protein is CASSLGVYNEQFF. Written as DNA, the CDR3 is TGCGCCAGCAGCTTGGGTGTCTACAATGAGCAGTTCTTC.

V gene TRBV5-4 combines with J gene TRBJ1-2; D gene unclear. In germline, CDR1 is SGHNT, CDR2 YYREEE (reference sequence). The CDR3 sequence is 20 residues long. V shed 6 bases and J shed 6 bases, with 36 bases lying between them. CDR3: CASTGIPKKDPGRVNHGYTF. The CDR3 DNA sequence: TGTGCCAGCACCGGCATACCAAAAAAGGACCCCGGGAGAGTTAATCATGGCTACACCTTC.

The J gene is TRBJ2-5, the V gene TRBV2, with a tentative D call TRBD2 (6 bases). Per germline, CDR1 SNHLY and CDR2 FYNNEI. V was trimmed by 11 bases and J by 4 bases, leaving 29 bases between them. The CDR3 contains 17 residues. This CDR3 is CARGVASWGEDRETQYF. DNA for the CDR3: TGTGCCCGAGGGGTAGCAAGTTGGGGGGAGGATAGAGAGACCCAGTACTTC. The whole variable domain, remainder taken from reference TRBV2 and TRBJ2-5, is EPEVTQTPSHQVTQMGQEVILRCVPISNHLYFYWYRQILGQKVEFLVSFYNNEISEKSEIFDDQFSVERPDGSNFTLKIRSTKLEDSAMYFCARGVASWGEDRETQYFGPGTRLLVL.

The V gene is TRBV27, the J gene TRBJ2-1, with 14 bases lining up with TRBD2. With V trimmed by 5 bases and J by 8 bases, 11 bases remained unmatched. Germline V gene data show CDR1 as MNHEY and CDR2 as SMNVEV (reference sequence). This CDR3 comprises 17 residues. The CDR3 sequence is CASSPNSGLAGDDEQFF. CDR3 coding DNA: TGTGCCAGCAGTCCCAACTCGGGACTAGCGGGAGATGATGAGCAGTTCTTC.

DNA of the CDR3: TGTGCCAGCAGTTACTCTGGAAGCTACGAGCAGTACTTC. Its protein product is CASSYSGSYEQYF. This sequence joins TRBV6-5 and TRBJ2-7; no clear D gene. The CDR3 sequence is 13 residues long. The germline V gene encodes CDR1 MNHEY and CDR2 SVGAGI. The V end lost 0 bases, the J end lost 3 bases, and 6 bases lay between the germline ends.

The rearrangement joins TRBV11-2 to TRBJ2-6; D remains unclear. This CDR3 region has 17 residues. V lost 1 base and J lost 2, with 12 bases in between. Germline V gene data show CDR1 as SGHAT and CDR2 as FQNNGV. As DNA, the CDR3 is TGTGCCAGCAGCTTAGGATGGTCGTCGGCTGGGGCCAACGTCCTGACTTTC. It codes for CASSLGWSSAGANVLTF.

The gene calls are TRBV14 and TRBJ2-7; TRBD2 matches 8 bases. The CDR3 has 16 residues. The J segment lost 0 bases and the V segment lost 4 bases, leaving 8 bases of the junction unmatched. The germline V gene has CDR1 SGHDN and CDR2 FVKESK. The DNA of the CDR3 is TGTGCCAGCAGCCGAGTAGCGGGACTAAGCTCCTACGAGCAGTACTTC. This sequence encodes CASSRVAGLSSYEQYF. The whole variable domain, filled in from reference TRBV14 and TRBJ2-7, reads EAGVTQFPSHSVIEKGQTVTLRCDPISGHDNLYWYRRVMGKEIKFLLHFVKESKQDESGMPNNRFLAERTGGTYSTLKVQPAELEDSGVYFCASSRVAGLSSYEQYFGPGTRLTVT.

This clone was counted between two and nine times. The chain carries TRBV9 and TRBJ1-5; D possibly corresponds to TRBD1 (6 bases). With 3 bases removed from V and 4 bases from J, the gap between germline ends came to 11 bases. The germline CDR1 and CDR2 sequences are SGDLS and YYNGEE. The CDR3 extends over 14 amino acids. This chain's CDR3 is CASSGTGPNQPQHF. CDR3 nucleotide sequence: TGTGCCAGCAGCGGAACAGGGCCAAATCAGCCCCAGCATTTT.

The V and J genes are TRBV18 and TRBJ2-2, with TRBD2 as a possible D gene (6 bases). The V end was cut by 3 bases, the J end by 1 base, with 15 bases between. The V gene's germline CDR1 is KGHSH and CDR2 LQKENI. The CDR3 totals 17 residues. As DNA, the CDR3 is TGTGCCAGCTCACCCGCGGAGGGCGACAAGAACACCGGGGAGCTGTTTTTT. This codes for CASSPAEGDKNTGELFF.

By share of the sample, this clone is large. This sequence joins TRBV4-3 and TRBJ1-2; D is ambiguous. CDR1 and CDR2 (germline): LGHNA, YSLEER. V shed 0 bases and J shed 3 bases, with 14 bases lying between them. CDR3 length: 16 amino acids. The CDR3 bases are TGCGCCAGCAGCCAAGATCCCGTCGAACTCGACTATGGCTACACCTTC. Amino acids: CASSQDPVELDYGYTF.

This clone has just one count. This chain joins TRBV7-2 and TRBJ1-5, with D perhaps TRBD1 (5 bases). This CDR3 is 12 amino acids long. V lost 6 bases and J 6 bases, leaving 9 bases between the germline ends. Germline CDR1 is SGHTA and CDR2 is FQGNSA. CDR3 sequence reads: CASRAGTQPQHF. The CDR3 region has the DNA TGTGCCAGCAGAGCGGGGACTCAGCCCCAGCATTTT. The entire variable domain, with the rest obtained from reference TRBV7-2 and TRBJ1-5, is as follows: GAGVSQSPSNKVTEKGKDVELRCDPISGHTALYWYRQSLGQGLEFLIYFQGNSAPDKSGLPSDRFSAERTGGSVSTLTIQRTQQEDSAVYLCASRAGTQPQHFGDGTRLSIL.

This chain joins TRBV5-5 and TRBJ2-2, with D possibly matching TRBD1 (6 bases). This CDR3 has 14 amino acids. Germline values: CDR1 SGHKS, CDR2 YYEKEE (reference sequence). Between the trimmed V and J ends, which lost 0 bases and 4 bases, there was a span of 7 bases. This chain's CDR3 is CASSLEGGTGELFF. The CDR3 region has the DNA TGTGCCAGCAGCTTGGAAGGGGGCACCGGGGAGCTGTTTTTT. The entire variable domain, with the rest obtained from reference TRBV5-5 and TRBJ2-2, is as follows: DAGVTQSPTHLIKTRGQQVTLRCSPISGHKSVSWYQQVLGQGPQFIFQYYEKEERGRGNFPDRFSARQFPNYSSELNVNALLLGDSALYLCASSLEGGTGELFFGEGSRLTVL.

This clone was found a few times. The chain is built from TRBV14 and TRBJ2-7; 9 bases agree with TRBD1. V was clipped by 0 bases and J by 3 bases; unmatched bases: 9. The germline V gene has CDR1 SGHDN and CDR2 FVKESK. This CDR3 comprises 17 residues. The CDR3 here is CASSQDSTVGQGYEQYF. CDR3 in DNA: TGTGCCAGCAGCCAAGATTCTACCGTGGGACAGGGCTACGAGCAGTACTTC. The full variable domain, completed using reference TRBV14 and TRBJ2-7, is EAGVTQFPSHSVIEKGQTVTLRCDPISGHDNLYWYRRVMGKEIKFLLHFVKESKQDESGMPNNRFLAERTGGTYSTLKVQPAELEDSGVYFCASSQDSTVGQGYEQYFGPGTRLTVT.

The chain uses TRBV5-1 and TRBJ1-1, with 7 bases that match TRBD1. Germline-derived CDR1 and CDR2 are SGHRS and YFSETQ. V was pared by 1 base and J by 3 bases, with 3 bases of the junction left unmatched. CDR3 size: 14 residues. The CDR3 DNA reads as TGCGCCAGCAGCTTGAAGGGGGCGGACACTGAAGCTTTCTTT. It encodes CASSLKGADTEAFF. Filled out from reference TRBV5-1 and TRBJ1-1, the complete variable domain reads KAGVTQTPRYLIKTRGQQVTLSCSPISGHRSVSWYQQTPGQGLQFLFEYFSETQRNKGNFPGRFSGRQFSNSRSEMNVSTLELGDSALYLCASSLKGADTEAFFGQGTRLTVV.

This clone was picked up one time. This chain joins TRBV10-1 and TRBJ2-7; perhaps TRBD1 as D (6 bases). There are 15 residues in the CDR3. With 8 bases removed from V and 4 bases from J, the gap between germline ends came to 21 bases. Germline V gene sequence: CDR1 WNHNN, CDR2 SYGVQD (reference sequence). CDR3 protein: CASRLSIRGSYEQYF. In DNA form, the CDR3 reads TGCGCCAGCCGGCTGAGTATCAGGGGATCGTACGAGCAGTACTTC.

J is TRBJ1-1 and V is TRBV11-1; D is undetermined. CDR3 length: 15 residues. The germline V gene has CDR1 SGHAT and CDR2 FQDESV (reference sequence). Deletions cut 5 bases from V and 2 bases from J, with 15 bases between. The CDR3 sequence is CASSHFVAENTEAFF. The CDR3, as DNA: TGTGCCAGCAGCCACTTTGTGGCGGAAAACACTGAAGCTTTCTTT.

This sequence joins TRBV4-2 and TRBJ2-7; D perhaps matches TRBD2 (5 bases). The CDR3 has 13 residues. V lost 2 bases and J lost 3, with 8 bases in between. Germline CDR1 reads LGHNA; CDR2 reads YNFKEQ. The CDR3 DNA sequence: TGTGCCAGCAGCCAAACTAGGGACTACGAGCAGTACTTC. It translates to CASSQTRDYEQYF.

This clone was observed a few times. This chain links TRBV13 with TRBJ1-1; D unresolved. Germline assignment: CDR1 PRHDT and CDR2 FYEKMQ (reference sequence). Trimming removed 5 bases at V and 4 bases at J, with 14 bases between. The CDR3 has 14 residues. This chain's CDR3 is CASSPKRASTEAFF. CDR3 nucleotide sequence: TGTGCCAGCAGCCCCAAGAGGGCTTCCACTGAAGCTTTCTTT.

The CDR3 DNA sequence: TGTGCCAGCAGGGCCCCAGAGGACTACGAGCAGTACTTC. This sequence encodes CASRAPEDYEQYF. V gene TRBV6-5 combines with J gene TRBJ2-7; D is unclear. Germline lookup yields CDR1 MNHEY and CDR2 SVGAGI. Trimming left V 6 bases short and J 3 bases short, with 12 bases between. The CDR3 has 13 residues.

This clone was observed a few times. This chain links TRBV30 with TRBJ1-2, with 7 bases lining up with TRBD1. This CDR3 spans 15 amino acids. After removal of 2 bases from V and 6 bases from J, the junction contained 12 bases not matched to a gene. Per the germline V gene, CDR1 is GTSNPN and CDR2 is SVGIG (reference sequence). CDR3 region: CAWSQGYTGEDGYTF. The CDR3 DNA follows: TGTGCCTGGAGTCAGGGTTATACAGGGGAGGATGGCTACACCTTC.

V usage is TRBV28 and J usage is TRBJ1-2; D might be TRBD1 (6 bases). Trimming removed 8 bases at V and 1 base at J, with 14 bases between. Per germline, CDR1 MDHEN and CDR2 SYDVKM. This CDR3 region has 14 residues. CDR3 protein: CASGSHRDNYGYTF. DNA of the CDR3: TGTGCCAGCGGTTCCCACAGGGATAACTATGGCTACACCTTC.

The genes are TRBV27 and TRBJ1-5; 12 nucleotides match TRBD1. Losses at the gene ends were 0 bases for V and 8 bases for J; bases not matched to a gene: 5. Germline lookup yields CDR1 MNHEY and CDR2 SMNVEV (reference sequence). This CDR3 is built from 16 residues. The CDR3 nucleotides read TGTGCCAGCAGTTTATCGGGACAGGGGGCGAAGGAGCCCCAGCATTTT. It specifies CASSLSGQGAKEPQHF.

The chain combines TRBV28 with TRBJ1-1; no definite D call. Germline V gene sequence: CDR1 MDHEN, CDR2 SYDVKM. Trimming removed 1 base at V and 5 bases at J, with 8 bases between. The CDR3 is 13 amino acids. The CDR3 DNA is TGTGCCAGCAGTTTATTGGGTAGGACTGAAGCTTTCTTT. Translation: CASSLLGRTEAFF.

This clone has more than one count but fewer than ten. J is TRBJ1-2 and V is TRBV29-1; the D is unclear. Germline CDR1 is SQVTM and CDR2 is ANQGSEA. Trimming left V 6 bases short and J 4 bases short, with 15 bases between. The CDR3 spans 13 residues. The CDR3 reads CSVFGGWPYGYTF. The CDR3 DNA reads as TGCAGCGTCTTTGGCGGATGGCCCTATGGCTACACCTTC.

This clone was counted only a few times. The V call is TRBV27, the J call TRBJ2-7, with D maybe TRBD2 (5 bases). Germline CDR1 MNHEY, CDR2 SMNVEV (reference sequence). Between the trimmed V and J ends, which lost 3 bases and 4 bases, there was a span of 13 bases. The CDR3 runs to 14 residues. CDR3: CASSFYRGKYEQYF. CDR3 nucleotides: TGTGCCAGCAGTTTCTATCGAGGGAAGTACGAGCAGTACTTC.

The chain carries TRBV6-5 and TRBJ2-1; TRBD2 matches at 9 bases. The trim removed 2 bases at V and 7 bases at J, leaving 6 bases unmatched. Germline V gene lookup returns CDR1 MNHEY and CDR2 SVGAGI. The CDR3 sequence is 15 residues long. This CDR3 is CASSYDAGGPNEQFF. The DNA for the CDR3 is TGTGCCAGCAGTTACGACGCGGGGGGGCCAAATGAGCAGTTCTTC.